What follows describes a single TCR beta chain. TCR beta rearrangements were amplified from peripheral blood genomic DNA. The CDR3 has 13 amino acids. The V and J ends lost 1 base and 4 bases respectively, with 5 bases between them. CDR1 and CDR2 from the germline V gene are LNHDA and SQIVND (reference sequence). Rearranged V-D-J TRB sequences were amplified with a mixed TRB-A/B primer pool. TCRdb used MiXCR to reprocess the multiplex PCR reads, holding one entry per CDR3 protein. The sample yields more than 8,500 distinct CDR3 sequences, 35% to 45% seen once. These data are taken from a study of T cell repertoires in aging, cancer and after chemotherapy.

The chain couples TRBV19 to TRBJ2-1, with D tentatively TRBD2 (5 bases). The origin of this receptor is a human donor in good health. Sequenced: blood. The chain's CDR3 is CASSIGGYNEQFF. In nucleotides, the CDR3 is TGTGCCAGTAGTATAGGAGGGTACAATGAGCAGTTCTTC.